This T cell receptor (beta chain) was recorded in a study of Tregs in tolerant kidney transplant recipients. General study findings and limits: The small number of patients limits these findings pending further validation. No direct test of biological reproducibility was done here. In tolerant patients, donor-specific Tregs outgrew total Tregs, suggesting antigen-driven expansion.

Germline trimming cut 7 bases from V and 0 bases from J; bases unmatched to any gene: 3. The CDR3 totals 14 residues. Germline CDR1 reads MGHRA; CDR2 reads YSYEKL. The repertoire was sequenced with immunoSEQ multiplex PCR; TCRdb's copy has only in-frame clones and lacks some. In total, the table holds under 3,000 clones. Mixed chimerism was transient after nonmyeloablative marrow transplants from related graft donors. Thawed PBMCs were FACS-sorted into unstimulated CD4+CD25+CD127- regulatory T cells, CD4+CD25- non-regulatory cells, CD4 and CD8 cells. As to this clone: The antigen remains undetermined. The read comes to an end 3 residues before the CDR3 does, leaving the germline J gene to fill in the end.

The V and J genes are TRBV4-1 and TRBJ2-1, with 7 positions matching TRBD2. Source: CD8+ T cells from blood (PBMCs), taken 6 months after the transplant. The receptor's source is a human patient who received a combined kidney and bone marrow transplant. Among the T cells, some may be from the graft donor. The CDR3 bases that were read are TGCGCCAGCAAGGGGACTACCTCCTACAATGAG. Its protein product is CASKGTTSYNE. The whole CDR3 region reads CASKGTTSYNEQFF.